This TCR beta chain stems from a study of CD4 T cells in relation to SARS-CoV-2 and coronaviruses. At the level of the study: After approximately 10 days of antigen culture, PBMC TCR beta CDR3s were sequenced.

Before the COVID-19 pandemic, during about 2011-2019, CD4+ T cells were taken from unexposed donors. CD4+ T cells were isolated from the cells after roughly 11 days of culture. Testing used SARS-CoV-2 S/N and four cold-coronavirus spikes on unexposed-donor CD4+ T cells, cells permitting. Overall study results and limits: Crossreactivity was assessed only for spike protein, not other viral proteins. Monoreactive clones expanded significantly more to SARS-CoV-2 than crossreactive clones did.

CDR1 and CDR2 (germline): LGHNT, FRNRAP. The CDR3 runs 15 residues. With 5 bases clipped from V and 2 bases from J, the junction kept 5 bases outside the gene matches. Turning to this clone: The antigen is not known.

Here immunoSEQ multiplex PCR was the method, and the copy in TCRdb shows in-frame clones only, minus some. This sample has approximately 17,000 clones, with around 80% found just once. The receptor comes from a human donor in good health. The specimen was CD4+ T cells from PBMCs, cultured in vitro. The chain has TRBV12-5 and TRBJ2-3, with 9 nucleotides matching TRBD1. CDR3 DNA: TGTGCTAGTGGTGCCGGGACAGGGACCACAGATACGCAGTATTTT. Translating it yields CASGAGTGTTDTQYF.